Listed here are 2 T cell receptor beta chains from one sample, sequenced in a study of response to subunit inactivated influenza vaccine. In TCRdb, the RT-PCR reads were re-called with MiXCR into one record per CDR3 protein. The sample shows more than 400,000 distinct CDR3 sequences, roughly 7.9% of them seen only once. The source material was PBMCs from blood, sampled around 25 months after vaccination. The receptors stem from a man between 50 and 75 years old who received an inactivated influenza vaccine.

CDR3 nucleotides: TGCGCCAGCAGTTGGCTAGCGGAACAAGAGACCCAGTACTTC. Translating gives CASSWLAEQETQYF. V gene TRBV5-1 combines with J gene TRBJ2-5; 7 bases are shared with TRBD2. Germline lookup yields CDR1 SGHRS and CDR2 YFSETQ. V gave up 5 bases and J gave up 2 bases; unmatched junction bases: 6. There are 14 residues in the CDR3.

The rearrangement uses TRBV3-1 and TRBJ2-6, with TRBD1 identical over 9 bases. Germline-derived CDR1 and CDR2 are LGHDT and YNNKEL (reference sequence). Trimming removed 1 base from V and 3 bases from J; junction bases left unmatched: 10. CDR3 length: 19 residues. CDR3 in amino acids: CASSQGGTGSFGGANVLTF. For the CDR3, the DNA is TGTGCCAGCAGCCAAGGTGGGACAGGGTCCTTTGGTGGGGCCAACGTCCTGACTTTC.